This T cell receptor beta chain was documented in a study of blood T cell repertoires in COVID-19. Some clones are missing from TCRdb's copy, which holds only in-frame ones; the method was immunoSEQ multiplex PCR. There are tens of thousands of clones in the sample; just under 80% occur only once, and around 40% lies in the top ten. Germline CDR1 is MNHEY and CDR2 is SVGEGT. The trim removed 5 bases at V and 8 bases at J, leaving 12 bases unmatched. This CDR3 comprises 15 residues. Sequences were obtained from peripheral blood. The chain has TRBV6-2 or TRBV6-3 and TRBJ1-1; 9 positions match TRBD1. The TCR sequence derives from a man older than 75 with active or convalescent COVID-19. In DNA form, the CDR3 reads TGTGCCAGCAGTATCGCGGAATCCGGGACAGGGGAAGCTTTCTTT. It yields the protein CASSIAESGTGEAFF.